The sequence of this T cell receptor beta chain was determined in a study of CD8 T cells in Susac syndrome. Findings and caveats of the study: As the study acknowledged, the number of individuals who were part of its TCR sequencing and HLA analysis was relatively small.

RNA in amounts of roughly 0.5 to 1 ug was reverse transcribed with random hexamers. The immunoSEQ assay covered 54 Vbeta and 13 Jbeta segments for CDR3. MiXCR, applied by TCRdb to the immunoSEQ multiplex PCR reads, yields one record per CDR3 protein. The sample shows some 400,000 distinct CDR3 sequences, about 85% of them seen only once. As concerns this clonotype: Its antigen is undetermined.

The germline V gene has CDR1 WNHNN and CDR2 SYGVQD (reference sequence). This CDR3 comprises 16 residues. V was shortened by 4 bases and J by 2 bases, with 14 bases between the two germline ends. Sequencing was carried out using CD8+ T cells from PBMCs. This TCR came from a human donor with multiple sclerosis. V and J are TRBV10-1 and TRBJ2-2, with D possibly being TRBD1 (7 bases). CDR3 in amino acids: CASSATGEVNTGELFF. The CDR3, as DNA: TGCGCCAGCAGTGCTACAGGGGAGGTAAACACCGGGGAGCTGTTTTTT.